This T cell receptor (beta chain) appears in the sequencing data of a study of shared clonotypes between healthy human individuals. Turning to the study itself: There were three CD4 naive, three CD4 memory, two CD8 naive and one CD8 memory plates per donor.

Libraries were prepared by immunoSEQ multiplex PCR; TCRdb keeps only in-frame clonotypes and omits some of them. The sample consists of about 990,000 clones, about 84% of them appearing once. Findings and caveats of the study: What naive subsets generally showed was a larger estimated richness than memory subsets showed. Sorted-subset sequencing was shown by rarefaction to be incomplete despite large depth.

Concerning this clone itself: Its target is unknown.

The germline V gene encodes CDR1 MDHEN and CDR2 SYDVKM. With 6 bases removed from V and 7 bases from J, the gap between germline ends came to 12 bases. The CDR3 is made up of 12 amino acids. The sequence derives from a man between 18 and 29 years old in good health. Some clones in this sample may be carry-over from other donors' samples. The chain employs TRBV28 and TRBJ1-1; D is ambiguous. The sequencing input was memory CD4+ T cells from PBMCs. Subset meaning: CD45RA-negative fraction. This chain's CDR3 is CASRTFGNEAFF. CDR3 nucleotide sequence: TGTGCCAGCAGAACATTTGGCAATGAAGCTTTCTTT.